A selection of T cell receptor beta chains follows, all from one sample in a study of glioma-infiltrating T cells after dendritic cell vaccination. The data were produced by immunoSEQ multiplex PCR, yet TCRdb's version contains in-frame clones alone and is incomplete. The profile shows fewer than 85,000 clones, over 85% of them singletons. The source material was blood, sampled before dendritic cell vaccination. Source of these receptors: a human donor with glioblastoma. The conserved cysteine and the conserved F or W are not part of the CDR3 here. Not every row has a clone size; where given, it reads once, few, many or a size class.

cdr3_aa v_call clone_size j_call
ATSRQGAYEQF TRBV15 NA TRBJ2-1
AISDTLTGMGGNTIY TRBV10-3 few TRBJ1-3
ASSEGQSLNTEAF TRBV6-1 NA TRBJ1-1
ASSESNTQNPGELF TRBV10-1 NA TRBJ2-2
AWSRPHRAF TRBV30 NA TRBJ1-1
ASSLPGQGFYGYT TRBV7-8 NA TRBJ1-2
ASSQDRTYGYT TRBV4-2 few TRBJ1-2
ASRDRGAGNTIY TRBV7-8 NA TRBJ1-3
ASSDGSEEAF TRBV11-2 NA TRBJ1-1
AISEGANSGNTIY TRBV10-3 NA TRBJ1-3
ASCYRDTDTQY TRBV2 NA TRBJ2-3
ASSVGRYNEQF TRBV2 NA TRBJ2-1
ASSPRSGTSTDTQY TRBV9 few TRBJ2-3
AISDPPGQPTGELF TRBV10-3 NA TRBJ2-2
SARDNSEAF TRBV20-1 NA TRBJ1-1
ASSLAGGGRGETQY TRBV5-1 NA TRBJ2-5
ASSSGQGNNEKLF TRBV9 few TRBJ1-4
ASSLVGTGNTEAF TRBV7-2 NA TRBJ1-1
ATLPAGGPNTGELF TRBV2 NA TRBJ2-2
AWSLAGGSGNTIY TRBV30 NA TRBJ1-3
ASSLGTRGYEQY TRBV13 NA TRBJ2-7
SVAVNTEAF TRBV29-1 few TRBJ1-1
ASSIREDQPQH TRBV2 NA TRBJ1-5
ASSEGSQETQY TRBV2 NA TRBJ2-5